This entry concerns a single TCR beta chain. The assay was immunoSEQ multiplex PCR, and TCRdb's table has in-frame clones only and misses some. The sample has tens of thousands of clones, 92% seen once. This record comes from a study of T cell changes during pregnancy in multiple sclerosis. Germline values: CDR1 SGHNT, CDR2 YYREEE (reference sequence). The CDR3 is 14 amino acids. With 4 bases clipped from V and 8 bases from J, the junction kept 10 bases outside the gene matches. The chain recombines TRBV5-4 with TRBJ1-2; 8 nucleotides line up with TRBD1. This TCR was recovered from a female donor with multiple sclerosis, enrolled in a pregnancy study. Source: CD4+ T cells from peripheral blood mononuclear cells, taken in the second trimester of pregnancy. The CDR3: CASSVRGRMIGYTF. The CDR3 DNA is TGTGCCAGCAGCGTCAGGGGGCGCATGATCGGCTACACCTTC.